This TCR beta chain derives from a study of shared clonotypes between healthy human individuals. Naive CD8 cells comprised CD45RO-negative, CCR7-positively selected cells, excluding terminally differentiated effector memory CD45RA+ cells. For this clone: The antigen remains unidentified.

Study conclusions and caveats: Relative to memory subsets, naive subsets generally showed larger estimated richness.

There are 14 residues in the CDR3. V was shortened by 4 bases and J by 1 base, with 9 bases between the two germline ends. Germline CDR1 SEHNR, CDR2 FQNEAQ (reference sequence). Only in-frame clones appear in the TCRdb table, and some are missing; sequencing was by immunoSEQ multiplex PCR. The sample shows 550,000 to 650,000 clones, roughly 96% of them seen only once. The clonotype originates from a woman aged 25 to 45 in good health. The chain carries TRBV7-9 and TRBJ2-3, with unresolved D. Sequenced input: naive CD8+ T cells sorted from blood. Written as DNA, the CDR3 is TGTGCCAGCAGCTCCCACCGGGGCACAGATACGCAGTATTTT. Translating gives CASSSHRGTDTQYF.